One TCR beta chain is described in this entry. The target antigen is unknown. The entry originates in a study of shared clonotypes between healthy human individuals. General study points: Sharing across four donors was seen in 4% to 6.5% of naive CD4 clonotypes.

Profiling relied on immunoSEQ multiplex PCR, and the TCRdb table lists in-frame clones only, not all of them. The data hold fewer than 1.6 million clones, with about 98.5% observed a single time. The V gene lost 8 bases and the J gene lost 0 bases, with 10 bases spanning the gap. CDR1 MNHEY and CDR2 SVGAGI come from the germline V gene. This CDR3 is 14 amino acids long. This TCR derives from a man in his thirties or forties in good health. The chain couples TRBV6-5 to TRBJ1-4; D perhaps matches TRBD1 (5 bases). The sample comprised naive CD4+ T cells sorted from blood. Subset specified: CD45RA+ positively selected. CDR3 in DNA: TGTGCCAGCGGGACCGAAGCAACTAATGAAAAACTGTTTTTT. This codes for CASGTEATNEKLFF.